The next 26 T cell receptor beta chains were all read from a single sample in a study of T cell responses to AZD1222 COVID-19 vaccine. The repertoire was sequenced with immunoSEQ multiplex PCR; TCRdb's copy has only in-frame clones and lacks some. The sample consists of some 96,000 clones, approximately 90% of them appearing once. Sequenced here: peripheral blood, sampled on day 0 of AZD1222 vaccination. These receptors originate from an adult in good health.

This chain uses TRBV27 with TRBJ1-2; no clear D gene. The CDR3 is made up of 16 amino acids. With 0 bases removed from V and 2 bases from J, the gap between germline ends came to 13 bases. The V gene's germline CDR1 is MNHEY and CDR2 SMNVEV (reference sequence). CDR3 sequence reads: CASSLSPGISNYGYTF. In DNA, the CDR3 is TGTGCCAGCAGTTTATCGCCCGGGATTTCCAACTATGGCTACACCTTC.

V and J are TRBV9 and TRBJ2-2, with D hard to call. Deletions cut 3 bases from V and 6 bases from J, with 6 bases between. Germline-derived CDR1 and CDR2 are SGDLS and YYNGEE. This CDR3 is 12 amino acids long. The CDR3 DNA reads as TGTGCCAGCAGCGAAATCCCCGGGGAGCTGTTTTTT. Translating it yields CASSEIPGELFF. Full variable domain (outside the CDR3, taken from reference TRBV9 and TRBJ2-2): DSGVTQTPKHLITATGQRVTLRCSPRSGDLSVYWYQQSLDQGLQFLIQYYNGEERAKGNILERFSAQQFPDLHSELNLSSLELGDSALYFCASSEIPGELFFGEGSRLTVL.

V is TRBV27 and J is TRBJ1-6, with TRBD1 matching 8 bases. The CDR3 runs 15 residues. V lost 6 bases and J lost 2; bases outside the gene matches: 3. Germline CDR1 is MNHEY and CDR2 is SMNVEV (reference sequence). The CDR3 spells CASRPTGAYNSPLHF. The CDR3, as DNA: TGTGCCAGCAGACCGACAGGGGCCTATAATTCACCCCTCCACTTT.

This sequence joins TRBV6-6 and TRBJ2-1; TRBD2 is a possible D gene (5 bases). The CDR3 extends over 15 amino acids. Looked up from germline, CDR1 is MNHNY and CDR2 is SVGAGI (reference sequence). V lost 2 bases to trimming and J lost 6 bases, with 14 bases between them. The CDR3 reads CASSYLWELFNEQFF. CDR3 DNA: TGTGCCAGCAGTTACCTGTGGGAGCTTTTCAATGAGCAGTTCTTC.

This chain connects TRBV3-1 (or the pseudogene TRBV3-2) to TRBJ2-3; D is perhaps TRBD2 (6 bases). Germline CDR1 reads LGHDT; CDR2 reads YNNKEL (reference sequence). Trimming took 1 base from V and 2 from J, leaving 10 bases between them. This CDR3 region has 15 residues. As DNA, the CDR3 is TGTGCCAGCAGCCAAGTAACTAGCTACACAGATACGCAGTATTTT. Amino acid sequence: CASSQVTSYTDTQYF.

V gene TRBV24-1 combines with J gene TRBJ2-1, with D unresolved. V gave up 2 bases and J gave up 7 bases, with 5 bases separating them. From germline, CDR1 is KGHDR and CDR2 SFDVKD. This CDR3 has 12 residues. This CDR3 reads CATSDYVNEQFF. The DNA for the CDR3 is TGTGCCACCAGTGATTATGTAAATGAGCAGTTCTTC.

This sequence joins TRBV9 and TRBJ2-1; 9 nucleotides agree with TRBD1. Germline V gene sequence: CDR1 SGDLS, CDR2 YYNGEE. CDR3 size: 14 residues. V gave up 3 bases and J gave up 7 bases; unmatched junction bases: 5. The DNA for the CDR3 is TGTGCCAGCAGCGCCGGGACAGGGATTAATGAGCAGTTCTTC. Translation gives CASSAGTGINEQFF.

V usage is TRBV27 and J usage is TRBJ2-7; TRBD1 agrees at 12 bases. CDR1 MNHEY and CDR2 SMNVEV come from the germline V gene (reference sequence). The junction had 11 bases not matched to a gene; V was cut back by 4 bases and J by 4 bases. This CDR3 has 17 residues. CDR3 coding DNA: TGTGCCAGCAGTTCCCGAACCGGGACAGGGGGCAGGTACGAGCAGTACTTC. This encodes CASSSRTGTGGRYEQYF.

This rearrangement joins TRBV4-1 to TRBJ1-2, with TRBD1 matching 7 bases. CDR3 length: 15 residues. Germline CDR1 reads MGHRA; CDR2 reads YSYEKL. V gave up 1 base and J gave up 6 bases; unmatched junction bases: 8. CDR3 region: CASSQVPGQLDGYTF. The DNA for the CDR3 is TGCGCCAGCAGCCAAGTCCCGGGACAGCTAGATGGCTACACCTTC.

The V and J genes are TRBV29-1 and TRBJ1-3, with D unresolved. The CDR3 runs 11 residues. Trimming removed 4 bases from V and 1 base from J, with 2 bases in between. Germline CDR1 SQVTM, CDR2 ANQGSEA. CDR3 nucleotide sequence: TGCAGCGTTGTATCTGGAAACACCATATATTTT. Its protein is CSVVSGNTIYF.

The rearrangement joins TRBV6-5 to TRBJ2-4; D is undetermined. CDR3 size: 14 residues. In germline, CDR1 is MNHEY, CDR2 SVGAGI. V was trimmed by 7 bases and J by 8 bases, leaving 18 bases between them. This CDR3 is CASTPAPRADIQYF. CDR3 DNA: TGTGCCAGCACCCCGGCGCCCCGGGCGGACATTCAGTACTTC.

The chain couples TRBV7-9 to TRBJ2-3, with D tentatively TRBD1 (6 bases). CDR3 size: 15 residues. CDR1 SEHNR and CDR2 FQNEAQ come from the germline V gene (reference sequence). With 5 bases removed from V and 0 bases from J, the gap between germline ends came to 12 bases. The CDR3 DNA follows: TGTGCCAGCAGCCCCCGGACAGCAAGCACAGATACGCAGTATTTT. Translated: CASSPRTASTDTQYF.

For the CDR3, the DNA is TGTGCCAGCATTCCCCCCGGAACAAACACCGGGGAGCTGTTTTTT. It specifies CASIPPGTNTGELFF. The chain joins TRBV2 to TRBJ2-2, with no clear D. Germline loops: CDR1 SNHLY, CDR2 FYNNEI. The V end lost 7 bases, the J end lost 2 bases, and 14 bases lay between the germline ends. This CDR3 contains 15 residues.

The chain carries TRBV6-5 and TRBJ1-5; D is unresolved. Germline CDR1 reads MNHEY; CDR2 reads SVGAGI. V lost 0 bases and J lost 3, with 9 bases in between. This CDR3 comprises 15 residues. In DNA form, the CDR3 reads TGTGCCAGCAGTTACTCTGTGGGTCCCAATCAGCCCCAGCATTTT. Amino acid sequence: CASSYSVGPNQPQHF.

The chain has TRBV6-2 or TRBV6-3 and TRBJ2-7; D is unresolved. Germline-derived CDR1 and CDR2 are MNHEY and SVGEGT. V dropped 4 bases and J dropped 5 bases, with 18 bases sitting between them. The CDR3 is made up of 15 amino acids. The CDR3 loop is CASSSLTVMGDEQYF. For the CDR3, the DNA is TGTGCCAGCAGTTCACTCACAGTAATGGGCGACGAGCAGTACTTC.

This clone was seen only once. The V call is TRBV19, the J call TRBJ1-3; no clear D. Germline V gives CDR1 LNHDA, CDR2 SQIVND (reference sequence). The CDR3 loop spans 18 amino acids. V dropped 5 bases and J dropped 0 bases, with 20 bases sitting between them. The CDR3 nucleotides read TGTGCCAGTAGTCGAAAAAATTACAGACTAACCTCTGGAAACACCATATATTTT. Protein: CASSRKNYRLTSGNTIYF.

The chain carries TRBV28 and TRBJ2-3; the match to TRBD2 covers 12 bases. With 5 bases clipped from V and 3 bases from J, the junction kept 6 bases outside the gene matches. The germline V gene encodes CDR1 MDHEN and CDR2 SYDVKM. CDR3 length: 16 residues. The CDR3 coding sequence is TGTGCCAGCAGTCCCCGGACTAGCGGGACAACAGATACGCAGTATTTT. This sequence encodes CASSPRTSGTTDTQYF.

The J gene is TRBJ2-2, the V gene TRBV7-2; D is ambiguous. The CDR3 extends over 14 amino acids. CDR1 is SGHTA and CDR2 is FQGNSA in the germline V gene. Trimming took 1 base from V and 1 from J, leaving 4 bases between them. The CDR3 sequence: CASSLVLNTGELFF. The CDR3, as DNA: TGTGCCAGCAGCTTAGTGCTGAACACCGGGGAGCTGTTTTTT.

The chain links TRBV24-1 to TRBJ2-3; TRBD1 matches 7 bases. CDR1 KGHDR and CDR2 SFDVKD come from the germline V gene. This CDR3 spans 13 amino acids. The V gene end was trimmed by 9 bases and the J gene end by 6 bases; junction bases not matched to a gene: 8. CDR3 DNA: TGTGCCACCGAGACAGGGCTGTCCGATACGCAGTATTTT. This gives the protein CATETGLSDTQYF.

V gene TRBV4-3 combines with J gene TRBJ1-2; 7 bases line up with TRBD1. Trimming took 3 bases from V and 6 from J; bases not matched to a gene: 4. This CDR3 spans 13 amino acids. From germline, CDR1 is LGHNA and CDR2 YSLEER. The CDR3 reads CASSQTGLDGYTF. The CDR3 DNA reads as TGCGCCAGCAGCCAGACAGGGCTAGATGGCTACACCTTC.

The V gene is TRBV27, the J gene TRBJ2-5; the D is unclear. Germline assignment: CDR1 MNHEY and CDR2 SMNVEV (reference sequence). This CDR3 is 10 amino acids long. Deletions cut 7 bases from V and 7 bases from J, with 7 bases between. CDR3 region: CASIAVTQYF. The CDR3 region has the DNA TGTGCCAGCATAGCAGTGACCCAGTACTTC.

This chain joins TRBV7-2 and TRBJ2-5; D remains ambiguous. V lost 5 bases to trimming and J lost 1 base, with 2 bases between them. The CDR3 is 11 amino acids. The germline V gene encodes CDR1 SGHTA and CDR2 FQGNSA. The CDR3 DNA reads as TGTGCCAGCAGCAGCCAAGAGACCCAGTACTTC. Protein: CASSSQETQYF.

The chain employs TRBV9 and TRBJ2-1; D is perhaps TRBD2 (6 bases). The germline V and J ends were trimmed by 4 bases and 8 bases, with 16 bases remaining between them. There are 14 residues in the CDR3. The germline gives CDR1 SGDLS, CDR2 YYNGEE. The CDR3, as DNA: TGTGCCAGCAGCTCCGTCCTAGGAGGGGATGAGCAGTTCTTC. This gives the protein CASSSVLGGDEQFF.

As DNA, the CDR3 is TGTGCCAGCAGCAGACAGGGGGCGGTGGGCAATCAGCCCCAGCATTTT. Protein: CASSRQGAVGNQPQHF. The V gene is TRBV7-9, the J gene TRBJ1-5; 10 bases line up with TRBD1. The germline V gene encodes CDR1 SEHNR and CDR2 FQNEAQ (reference sequence). Trimming took 5 bases from V and 2 from J; bases not matched to a gene: 6. CDR3 length equals 16 residues.

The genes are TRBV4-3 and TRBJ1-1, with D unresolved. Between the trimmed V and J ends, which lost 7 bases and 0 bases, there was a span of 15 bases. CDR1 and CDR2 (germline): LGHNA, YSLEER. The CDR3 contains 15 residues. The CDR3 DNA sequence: TGCGCCAGCATCTCTCACCTAGGAGTGAACACTGAAGCTTTCTTT. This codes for CASISHLGVNTEAFF.

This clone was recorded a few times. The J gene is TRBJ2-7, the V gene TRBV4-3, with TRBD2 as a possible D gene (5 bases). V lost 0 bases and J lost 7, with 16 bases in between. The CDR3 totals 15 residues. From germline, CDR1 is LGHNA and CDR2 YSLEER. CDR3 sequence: CASSQDSTSGDEQYF. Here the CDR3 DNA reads TGCGCCAGCAGCCAAGATTCGACCAGCGGCGATGAGCAGTACTTC.